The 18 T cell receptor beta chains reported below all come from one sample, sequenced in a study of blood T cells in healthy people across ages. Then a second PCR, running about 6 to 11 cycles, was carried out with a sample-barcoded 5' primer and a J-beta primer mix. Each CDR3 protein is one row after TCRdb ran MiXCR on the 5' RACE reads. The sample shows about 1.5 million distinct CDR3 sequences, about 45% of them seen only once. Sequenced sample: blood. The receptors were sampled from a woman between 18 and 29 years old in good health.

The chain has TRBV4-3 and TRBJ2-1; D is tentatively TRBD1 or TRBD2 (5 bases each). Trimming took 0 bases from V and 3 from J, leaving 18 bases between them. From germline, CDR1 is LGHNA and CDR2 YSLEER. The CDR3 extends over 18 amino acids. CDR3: CASSQEGLGRRYYNEQFF. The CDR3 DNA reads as TGCGCCAGCAGCCAAGAGGGTTTGGGGCGGAGGTACTACAATGAGCAGTTCTTC.

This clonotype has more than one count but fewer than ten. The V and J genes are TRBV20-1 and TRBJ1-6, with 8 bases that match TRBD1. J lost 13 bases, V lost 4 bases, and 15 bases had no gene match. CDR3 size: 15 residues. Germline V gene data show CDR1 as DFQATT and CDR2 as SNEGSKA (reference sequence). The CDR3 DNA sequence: TGCAGTGCTATCCACCCGACAGGGGATGGGTCCCCCCTCCACTTT. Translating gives CSAIHPTGDGSPLHF.

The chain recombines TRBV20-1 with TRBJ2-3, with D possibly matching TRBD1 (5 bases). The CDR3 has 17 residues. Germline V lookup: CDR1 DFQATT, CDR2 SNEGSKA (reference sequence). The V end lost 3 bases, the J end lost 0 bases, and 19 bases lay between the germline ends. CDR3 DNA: TGCAGTGCTAGGACTTTAGGGGCTCGCTCTAGCACAGATACGCAGTATTTT. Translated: CSARTLGARSSTDTQYF.

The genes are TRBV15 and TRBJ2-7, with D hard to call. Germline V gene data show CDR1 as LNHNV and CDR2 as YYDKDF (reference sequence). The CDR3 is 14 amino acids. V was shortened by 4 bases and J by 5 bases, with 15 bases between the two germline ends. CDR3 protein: CATSKSPRRNEQYF. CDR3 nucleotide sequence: TGTGCCACCAGCAAATCTCCCCGCAGGAACGAGCAGTACTTC.

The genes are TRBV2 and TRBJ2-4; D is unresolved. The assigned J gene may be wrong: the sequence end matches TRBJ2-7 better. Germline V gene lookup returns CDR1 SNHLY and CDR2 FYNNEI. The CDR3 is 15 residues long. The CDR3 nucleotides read TGTGCCAGCAGTGAAGCGCTTCGAAAAACCTACGAGCAGTACTTC. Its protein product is CASSEALRKTYEQYF.

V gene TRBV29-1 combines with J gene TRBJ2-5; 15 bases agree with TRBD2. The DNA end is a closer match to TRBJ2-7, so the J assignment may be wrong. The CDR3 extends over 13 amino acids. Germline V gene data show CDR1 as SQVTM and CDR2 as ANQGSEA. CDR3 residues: CSVRGLAGGEQYF. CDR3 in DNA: TGCAGCGTCCGGGGACTAGCGGGAGGCGAGCAGTACTTC.

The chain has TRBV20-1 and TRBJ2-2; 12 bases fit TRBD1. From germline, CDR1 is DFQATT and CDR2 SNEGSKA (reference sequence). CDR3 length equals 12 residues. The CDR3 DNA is TGCGGCGGGACAGGGGGCCCCGGGGAGCTGTTTTTT. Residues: CGGTGGPGELFF.

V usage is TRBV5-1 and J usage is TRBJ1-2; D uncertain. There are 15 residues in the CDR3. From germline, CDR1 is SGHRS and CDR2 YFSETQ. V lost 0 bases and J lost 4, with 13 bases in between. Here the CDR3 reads CASSLAGRIIYGYTF. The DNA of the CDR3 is TGCGCCAGCAGCTTGGCTGGGAGGATCATCTATGGCTACACCTTC. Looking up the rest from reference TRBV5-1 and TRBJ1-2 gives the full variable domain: KAGVTQTPRYLIKTRGQQVTLSCSPISGHRSVSWYQQTPGQGLQFLFEYFSETQRNKGNFPGRFSGRQFSNSRSEMNVSTLELGDSALYLCASSLAGRIIYGYTFGSGTRLTVV.

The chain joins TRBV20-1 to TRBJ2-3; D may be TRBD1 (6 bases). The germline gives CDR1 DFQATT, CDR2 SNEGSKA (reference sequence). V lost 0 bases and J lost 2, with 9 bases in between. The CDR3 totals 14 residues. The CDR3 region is CSARDGGHTDTQYF. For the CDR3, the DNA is TGCAGTGCTAGAGATGGGGGACACACAGATACGCAGTATTTT.

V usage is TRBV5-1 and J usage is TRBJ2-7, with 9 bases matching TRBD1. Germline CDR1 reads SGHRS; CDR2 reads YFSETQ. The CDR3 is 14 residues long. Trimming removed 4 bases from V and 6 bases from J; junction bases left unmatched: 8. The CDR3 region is CASSLGQGLSEQYF. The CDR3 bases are TGCGCCAGCAGCCTTGGACAGGGGTTGTCCGAGCAGTACTTC.

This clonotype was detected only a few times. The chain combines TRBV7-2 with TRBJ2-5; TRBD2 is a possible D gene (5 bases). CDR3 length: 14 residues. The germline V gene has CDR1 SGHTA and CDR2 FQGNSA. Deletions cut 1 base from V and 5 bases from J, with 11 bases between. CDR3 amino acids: CASSLVRVGETQYF. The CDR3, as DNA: TGTGCCAGCAGCTTAGTGCGGGTGGGGGAGACCCAGTACTTC.

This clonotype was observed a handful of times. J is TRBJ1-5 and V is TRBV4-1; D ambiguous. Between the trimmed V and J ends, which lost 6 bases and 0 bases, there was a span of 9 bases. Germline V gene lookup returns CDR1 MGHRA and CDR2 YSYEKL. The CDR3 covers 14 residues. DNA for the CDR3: TGCGCCAGCAGGGAACAATATAGCAATCAGCCCCAGCATTTT. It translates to CASREQYSNQPQHF.

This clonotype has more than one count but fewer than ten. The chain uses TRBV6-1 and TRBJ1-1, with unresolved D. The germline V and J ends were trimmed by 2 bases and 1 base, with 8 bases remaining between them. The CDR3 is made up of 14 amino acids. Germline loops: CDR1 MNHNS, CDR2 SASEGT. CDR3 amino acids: CASSEIATNTEAFF. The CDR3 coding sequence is TGTGCCAGCAGTGAAATTGCTACGAACACTGAAGCTTTCTTT.

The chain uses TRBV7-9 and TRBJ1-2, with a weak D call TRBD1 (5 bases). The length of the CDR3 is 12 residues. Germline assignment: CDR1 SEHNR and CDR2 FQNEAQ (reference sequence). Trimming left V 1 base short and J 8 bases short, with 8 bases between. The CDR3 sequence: CASSLGDWGYTF. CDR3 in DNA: TGTGCCAGCAGCTTAGGGGACTGGGGCTACACCTTC.

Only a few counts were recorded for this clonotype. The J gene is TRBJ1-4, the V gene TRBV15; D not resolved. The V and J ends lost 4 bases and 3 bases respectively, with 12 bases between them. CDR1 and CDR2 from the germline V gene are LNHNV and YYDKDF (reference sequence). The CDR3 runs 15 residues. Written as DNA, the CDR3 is TGTGCCACCAGCACCCTAGGCATATCTAATGAAAAACTGTTTTTT. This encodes CATSTLGISNEKLFF.

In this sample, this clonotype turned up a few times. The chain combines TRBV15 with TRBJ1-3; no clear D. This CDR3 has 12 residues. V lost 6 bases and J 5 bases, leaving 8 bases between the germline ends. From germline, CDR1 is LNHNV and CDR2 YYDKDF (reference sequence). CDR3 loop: CATSLGRNTIYF. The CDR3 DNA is TGTGCCACCAGTTTAGGGAGAAACACCATATATTTT.

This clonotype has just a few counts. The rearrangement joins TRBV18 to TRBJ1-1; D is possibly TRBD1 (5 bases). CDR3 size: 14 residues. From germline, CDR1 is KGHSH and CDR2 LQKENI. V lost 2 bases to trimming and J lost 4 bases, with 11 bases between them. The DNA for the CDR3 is TGTGCCAGCTCACCAAGGGGTACCTTCACTGAAGCTTTCTTT. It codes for CASSPRGTFTEAFF.

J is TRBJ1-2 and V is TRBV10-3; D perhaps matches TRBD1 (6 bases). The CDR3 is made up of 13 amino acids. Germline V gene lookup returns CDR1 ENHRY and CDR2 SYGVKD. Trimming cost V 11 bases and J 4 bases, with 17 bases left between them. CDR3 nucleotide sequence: TGTGCCGCCTGGCAGGGGCCGGGCTATGGCTACACCTTC. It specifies CAAWQGPGYGYTF.